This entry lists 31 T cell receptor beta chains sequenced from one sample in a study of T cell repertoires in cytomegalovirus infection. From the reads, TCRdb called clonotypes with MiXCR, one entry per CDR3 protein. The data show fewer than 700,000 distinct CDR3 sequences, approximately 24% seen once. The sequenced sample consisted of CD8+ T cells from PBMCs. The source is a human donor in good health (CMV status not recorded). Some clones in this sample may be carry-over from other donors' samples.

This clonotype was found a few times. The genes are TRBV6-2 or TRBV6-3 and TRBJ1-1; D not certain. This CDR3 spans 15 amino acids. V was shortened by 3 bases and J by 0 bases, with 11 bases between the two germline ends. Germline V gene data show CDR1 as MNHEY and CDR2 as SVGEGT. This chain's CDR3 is CASSYLVTLNTEAFF. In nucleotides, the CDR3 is TGTGCCAGCAGTTATCTTGTGACCTTGAACACTGAAGCTTTCTTT.

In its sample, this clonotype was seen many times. CDR3 coding DNA: TGTGCCAGCAGCTTCGGACAGGTCGGAAACACCATATATTTT. Translated: CASSFGQVGNTIYF. The rearrangement links TRBV7-9 to TRBJ1-3, with 7 bases that match TRBD1. V lost 3 bases and J lost 4; bases outside the gene matches: 3. The CDR3 spans 14 residues. Germline V CDR1 and CDR2: SEHNR, FQNEAQ (reference sequence).

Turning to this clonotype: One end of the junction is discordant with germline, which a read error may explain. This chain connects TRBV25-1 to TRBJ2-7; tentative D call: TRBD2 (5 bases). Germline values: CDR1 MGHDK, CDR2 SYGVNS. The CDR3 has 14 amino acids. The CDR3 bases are TGTGCCAGCGGTGAATGGAGCGGCCACTACGAGCAGTACTTC. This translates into CASGEWSGHYEQYF.

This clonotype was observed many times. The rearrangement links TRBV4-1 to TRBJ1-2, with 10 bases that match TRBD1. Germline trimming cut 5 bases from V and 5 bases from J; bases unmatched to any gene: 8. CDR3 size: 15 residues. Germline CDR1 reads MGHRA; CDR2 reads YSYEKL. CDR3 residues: CASSSRDRGSYGYTF. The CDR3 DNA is TGCGCCAGCAGCTCCCGGGACAGGGGTTCGTATGGCTACACCTTC.

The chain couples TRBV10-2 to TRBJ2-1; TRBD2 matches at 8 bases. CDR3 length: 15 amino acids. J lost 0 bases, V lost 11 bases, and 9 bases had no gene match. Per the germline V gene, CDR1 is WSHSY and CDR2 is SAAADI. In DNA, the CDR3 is TGCGCCCTCGGGGGGGCGGGGGGCTCCTACAATGAGCAGTTCTTC. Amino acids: CALGGAGGSYNEQFF.

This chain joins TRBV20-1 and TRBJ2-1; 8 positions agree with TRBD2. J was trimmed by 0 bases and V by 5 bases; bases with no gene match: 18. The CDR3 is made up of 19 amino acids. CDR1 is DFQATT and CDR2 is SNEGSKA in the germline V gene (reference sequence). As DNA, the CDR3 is TGCAGTGCTTTCCGGGGGAGCGGGGGCGACGCTAGCTCCTACAATGAGCAGTTCTTC. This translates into CSAFRGSGGDASSYNEQFF.

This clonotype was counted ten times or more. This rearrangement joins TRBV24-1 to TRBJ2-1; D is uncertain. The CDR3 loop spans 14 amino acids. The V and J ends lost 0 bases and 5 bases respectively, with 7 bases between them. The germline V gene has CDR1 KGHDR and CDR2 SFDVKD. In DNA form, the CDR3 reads TGTGCCACCAGTGATTTGCCCCCTCACAATGAGCAGTTCTTC. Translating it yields CATSDLPPHNEQFF.

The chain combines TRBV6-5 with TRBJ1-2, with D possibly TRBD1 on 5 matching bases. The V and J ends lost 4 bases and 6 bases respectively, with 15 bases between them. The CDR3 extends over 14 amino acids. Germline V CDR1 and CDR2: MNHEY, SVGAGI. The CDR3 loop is CASSLQGKSNGYTF. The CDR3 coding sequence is TGTGCCAGCAGTTTGCAGGGAAAAAGTAATGGCTACACCTTC.

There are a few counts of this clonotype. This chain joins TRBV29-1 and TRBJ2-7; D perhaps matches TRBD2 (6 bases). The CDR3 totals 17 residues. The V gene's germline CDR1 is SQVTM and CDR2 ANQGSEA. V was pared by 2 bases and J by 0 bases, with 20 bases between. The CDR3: CSVETGTHVQSSYEQYV. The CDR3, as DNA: TGCAGCGTTGAAACCGGGACTCACGTCCAAAGCTCCTACGAGCAGTACGTC.

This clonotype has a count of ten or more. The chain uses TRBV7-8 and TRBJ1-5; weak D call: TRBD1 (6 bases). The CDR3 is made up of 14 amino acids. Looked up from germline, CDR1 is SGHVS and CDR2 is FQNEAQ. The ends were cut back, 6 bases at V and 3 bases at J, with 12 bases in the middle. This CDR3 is CASRTGTNNQPQHF. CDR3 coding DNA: TGTGCCAGCAGAACCGGGACAAACAATCAGCCCCAGCATTTT.

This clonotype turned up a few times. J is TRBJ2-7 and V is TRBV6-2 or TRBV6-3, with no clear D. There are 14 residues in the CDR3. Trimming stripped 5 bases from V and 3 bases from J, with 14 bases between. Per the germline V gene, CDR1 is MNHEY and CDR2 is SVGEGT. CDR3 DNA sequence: TGTGCCAGCAGTGTTGGAGTCATGGGCTACGAGCAGTACGTC. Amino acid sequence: CASSVGVMGYEQYV.

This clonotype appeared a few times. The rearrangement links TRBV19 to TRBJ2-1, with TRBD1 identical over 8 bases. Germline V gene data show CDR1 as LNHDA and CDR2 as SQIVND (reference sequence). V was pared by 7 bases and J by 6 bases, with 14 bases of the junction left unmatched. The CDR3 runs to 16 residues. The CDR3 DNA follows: TGTGCCAGTACTCCCCTGGGCCAGGGGGCGATCAATGAGCAGTTCTTC. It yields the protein CASTPLGQGAINEQFF.

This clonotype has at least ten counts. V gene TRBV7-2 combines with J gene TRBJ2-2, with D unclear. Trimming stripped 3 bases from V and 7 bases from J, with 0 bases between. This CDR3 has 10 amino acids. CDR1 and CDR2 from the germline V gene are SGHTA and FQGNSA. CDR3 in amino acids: CASSFGELFF. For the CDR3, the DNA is TGTGCCAGCAGCTTCGGGGAGCTGTTTTTT.

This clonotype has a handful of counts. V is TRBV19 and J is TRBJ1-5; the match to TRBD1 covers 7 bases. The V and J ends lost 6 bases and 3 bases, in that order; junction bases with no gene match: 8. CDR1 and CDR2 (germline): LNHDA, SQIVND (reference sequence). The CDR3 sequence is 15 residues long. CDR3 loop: CASSSGTEINQPQHF. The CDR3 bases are TGTGCCAGTAGCTCCGGGACAGAAATCAATCAGCCCCAGCATTTT. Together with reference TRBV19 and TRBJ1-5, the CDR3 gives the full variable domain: DGGITQSPKYLFRKEGQNVTLSCEQNLNHDAMYWYRQDPGQGLRLIYYSQIVNDFQKGDIAEGYSVSREKKESFPLTVTSAQKNPTAFYLCASSSGTEINQPQHFGDGTRLSIL.

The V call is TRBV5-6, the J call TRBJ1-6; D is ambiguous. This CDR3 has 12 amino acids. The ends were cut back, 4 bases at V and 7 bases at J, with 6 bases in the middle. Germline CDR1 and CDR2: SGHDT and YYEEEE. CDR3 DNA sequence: TGTGCCAGCAGCGGAGCAAATTCACCCCTCCACTTT. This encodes CASSGANSPLHF.

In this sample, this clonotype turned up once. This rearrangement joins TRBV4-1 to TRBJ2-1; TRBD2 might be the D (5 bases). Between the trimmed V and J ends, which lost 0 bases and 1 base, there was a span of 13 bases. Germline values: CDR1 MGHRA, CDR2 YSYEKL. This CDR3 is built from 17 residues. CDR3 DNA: TGCGCCAGCAGCCAAGACCTTTGGACTGAATCCTACAATGAGCAGTTCTTC. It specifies CASSQDLWTESYNEQFF.

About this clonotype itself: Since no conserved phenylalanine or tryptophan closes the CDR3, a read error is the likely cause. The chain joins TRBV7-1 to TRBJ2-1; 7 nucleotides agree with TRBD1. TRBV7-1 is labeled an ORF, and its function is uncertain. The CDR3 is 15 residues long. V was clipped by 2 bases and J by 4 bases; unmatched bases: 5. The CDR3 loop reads CASSSRTGVYNEQFS. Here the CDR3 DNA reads TGTGCCAGCAGCTCAAGAACAGGGGTTTACAATGAGCAGTTCTCC.

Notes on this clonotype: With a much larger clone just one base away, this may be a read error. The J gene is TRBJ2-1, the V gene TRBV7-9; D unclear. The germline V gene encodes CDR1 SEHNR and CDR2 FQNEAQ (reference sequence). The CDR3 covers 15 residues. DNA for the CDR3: TGTGTCAGCAGCCTCTCTTTCTTGGCATACAATGAGCAGTTCTTC. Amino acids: CVSSLSFLAYNEQFF.

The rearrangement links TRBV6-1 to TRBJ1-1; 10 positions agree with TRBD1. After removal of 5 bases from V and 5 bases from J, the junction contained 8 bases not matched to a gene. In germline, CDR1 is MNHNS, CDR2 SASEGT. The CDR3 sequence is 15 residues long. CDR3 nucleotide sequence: TGTGCCAGCAGTTACCGTGACAGGGGGCTGACTGAAGCTTTCTTT. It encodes CASSYRDRGLTEAFF.

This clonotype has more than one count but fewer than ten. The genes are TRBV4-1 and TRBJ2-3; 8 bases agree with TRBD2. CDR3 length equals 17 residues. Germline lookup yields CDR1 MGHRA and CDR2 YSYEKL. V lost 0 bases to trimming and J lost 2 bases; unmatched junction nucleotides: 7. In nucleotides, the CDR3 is TGCGCCAGCAGCCAAGAGTGGGCGGGGGGCTCCACAGATACGCAGTATTTT. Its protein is CASSQEWAGGSTDTQYF.

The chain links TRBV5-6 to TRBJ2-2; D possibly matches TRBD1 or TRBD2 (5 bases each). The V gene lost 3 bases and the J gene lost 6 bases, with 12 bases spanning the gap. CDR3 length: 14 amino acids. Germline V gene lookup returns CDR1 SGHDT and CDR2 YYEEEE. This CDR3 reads CASSYEGSAGELFF. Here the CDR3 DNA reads TGTGCCAGCAGCTATGAGGGGTCGGCCGGGGAGCTGTTTTTT. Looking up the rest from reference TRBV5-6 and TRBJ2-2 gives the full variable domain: DAGVTQSPTHLIKTRGQQVTLRCSPKSGHDTVSWYQQALGQGPQFIFQYYEEEERQRGNFPDRFSGHQFPNYSSELNVNALLLGDSALYLCASSYEGSAGELFFGEGSRLTVL.

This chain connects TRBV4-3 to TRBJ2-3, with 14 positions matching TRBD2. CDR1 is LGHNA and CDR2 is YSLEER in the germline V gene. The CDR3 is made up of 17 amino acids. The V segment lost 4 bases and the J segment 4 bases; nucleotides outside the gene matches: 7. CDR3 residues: CASSLGLAGGGADTQYF. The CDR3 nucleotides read TGCGCCAGCAGCCTTGGACTAGCGGGGGGCGGGGCAGATACGCAGTATTTT.

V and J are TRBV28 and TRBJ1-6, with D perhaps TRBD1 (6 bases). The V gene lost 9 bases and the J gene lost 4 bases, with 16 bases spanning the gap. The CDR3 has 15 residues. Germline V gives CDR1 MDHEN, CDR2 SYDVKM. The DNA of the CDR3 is TGTGCCAGTAGGACAGCTAAACTTTATAATTCACCCCTCCACTTT. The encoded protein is CASRTAKLYNSPLHF.

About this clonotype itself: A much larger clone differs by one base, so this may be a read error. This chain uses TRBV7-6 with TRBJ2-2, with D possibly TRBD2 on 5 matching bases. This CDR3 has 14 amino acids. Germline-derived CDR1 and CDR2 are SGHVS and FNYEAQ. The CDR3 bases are TGTGCCAGCAGCGAGGGAGCGAACACCGGGGAGCTGTTATTT. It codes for CASSEGANTGELLF.

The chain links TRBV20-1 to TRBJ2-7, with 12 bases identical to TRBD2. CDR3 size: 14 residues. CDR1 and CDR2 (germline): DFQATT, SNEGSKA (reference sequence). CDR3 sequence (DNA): TGCAGTGCTCCGAGGACTAGCGGGGCCCCGTCCTATGTAGTC. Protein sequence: CSAPRTSGAPSYVV.

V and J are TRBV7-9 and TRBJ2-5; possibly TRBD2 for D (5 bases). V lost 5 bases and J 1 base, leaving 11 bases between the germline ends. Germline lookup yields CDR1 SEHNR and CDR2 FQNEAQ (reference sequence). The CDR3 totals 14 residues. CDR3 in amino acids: CASSAPGSQETQYF. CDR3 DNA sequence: TGTGCCAGCAGCGCCCCGGGGAGCCAAGAGACCCAGTACTTC.

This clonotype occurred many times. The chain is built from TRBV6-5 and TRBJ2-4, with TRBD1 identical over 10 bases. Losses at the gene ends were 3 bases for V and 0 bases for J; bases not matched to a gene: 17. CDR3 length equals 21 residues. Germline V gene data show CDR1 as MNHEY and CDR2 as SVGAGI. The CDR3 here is CASSYMGPGTGVDIAKNIQYF. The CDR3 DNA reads TGTGCCAGCAGTTATATGGGGCCCGGGACAGGGGTCGATATAGCCAAAAACATTCAGTACTTC.

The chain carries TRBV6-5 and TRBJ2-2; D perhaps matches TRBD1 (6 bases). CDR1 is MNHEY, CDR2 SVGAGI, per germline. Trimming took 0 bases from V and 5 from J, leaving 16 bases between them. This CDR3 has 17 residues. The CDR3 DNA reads TGTGCCAGCAGTTACTCGTTTCGGCAGGGGCTAACCGGGGAGCTGTTTTTT. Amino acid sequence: CASSYSFRQGLTGELFF.

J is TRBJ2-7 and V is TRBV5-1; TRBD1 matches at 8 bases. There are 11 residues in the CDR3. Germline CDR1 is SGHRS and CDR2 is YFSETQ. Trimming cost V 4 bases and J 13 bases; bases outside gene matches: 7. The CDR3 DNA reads TGCGCCAGCAGCCCTGGACAGGGCGTTTACTTC. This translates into CASSPGQGVYF.

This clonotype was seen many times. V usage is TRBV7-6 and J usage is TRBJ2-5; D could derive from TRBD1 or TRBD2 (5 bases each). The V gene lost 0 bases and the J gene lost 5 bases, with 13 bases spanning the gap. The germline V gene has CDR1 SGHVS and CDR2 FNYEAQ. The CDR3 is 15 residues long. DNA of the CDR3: TGTGCCAGCAGCTTAGCCCCAGGGAGTGGGGAGACCCAGTACTTC. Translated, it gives CASSLAPGSGETQYF.

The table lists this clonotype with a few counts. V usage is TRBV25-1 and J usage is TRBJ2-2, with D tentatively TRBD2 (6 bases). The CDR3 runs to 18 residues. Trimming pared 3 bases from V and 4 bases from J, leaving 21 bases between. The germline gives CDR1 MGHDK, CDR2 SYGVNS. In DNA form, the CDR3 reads TGTGCCAGCAGTGATGAGGACTACTTGGGACCACCCACCGGGGAGCTGTTTTTT. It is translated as CASSDEDYLGPPTGELFF.